A selection of T cell receptor beta chains follows, all from one sample in a study of metastatic and nonmetastatic thyroid tumors. TCRdb reanalyzed the PCR reads via MiXCR. Of around 18,000 clones in the sample, around an eighth were seen once. The sequenced sample was tumor tissue. The origin of the receptors is a female donor with papillary thyroid cancer or a benign thyroid nodule (not recorded which). Some clones in this sample may be carry-over from other donors' samples. Both conserved end residues are trimmed from each CDR3.

TRBV11-2	TRBJ2-1	ASSPTGGPYNEQF
TRBV28	TRBJ1-5	ASSLAPREPQH
TRBV20-1	TRBJ2-1	SSRGGAYEQF
TRBV6-4	TRBJ2-3	ASSASGTDTQY
TRBV7-3	TRBJ1-1	ASSSQGVTEAF
TRBV2	TRBJ1-2	ASMAGTSNGYT
TRBV5-1	TRBJ2-7	ASSLDGVYEQY
TRBV5-1	TRBJ2-5	ASSLGYRGQETQY
TRBV5-1	TRBJ2-3	ASSLVLAGSTDTQY
TRBV6-2/TRBV6-3	TRBJ2-1	ASSMASGGPQGSYNEQF
TRBV18	TRBJ1-1	ASSPPLTGMNTEAF
TRBV7-2	TRBJ2-1	ASSSGLAGGNEQF
TRBV20-1	TRBJ2-7	SASLQGSHYEQY
TRBV2	TRBJ2-7	ASRDRGQSYEQY
TRBV7-9	TRBJ2-7	ASSTGTVPYEQY
TRBV30	TRBJ1-1	ASGGAEAF
TRBV12-3/TRBV12-4	TRBJ2-3	ASRASGRAISTDTQY
TRBV18	TRBJ1-1	ASSRDTMNTEAF
TRBV6-2/TRBV6-3	TRBJ1-1	ASGERNTEAF